This T cell receptor beta chain appears in the sequencing data of a study of shared clonotypes between healthy human individuals. The table came from immunoSEQ multiplex PCR; TCRdb's copy has only in-frame clones and leaves some out. The sample comprises about half a million clones, more than 75% of which are singletons, and around 12% rests with the top ten. This clone was counted once. There are 16 residues in the CDR3. Per germline, CDR1 SGDLS and CDR2 YYNGEE. Trimming left V 2 bases short and J 2 bases short, with 11 bases between. Sequencing was carried out using PBMCs. The gene calls are TRBV9 and TRBJ2-6; D gene ambiguous. The sequence came from a woman between 40 and 50 years old in good health. Some clones in this sample may be carry-over from other donors' samples. CDR3 amino acids: CASSVGRLTGANVLTF. The CDR3 region has the DNA TGTGCCAGCAGCGTCGGCAGGTTGACTGGGGCCAACGTCCTGACTTTC.